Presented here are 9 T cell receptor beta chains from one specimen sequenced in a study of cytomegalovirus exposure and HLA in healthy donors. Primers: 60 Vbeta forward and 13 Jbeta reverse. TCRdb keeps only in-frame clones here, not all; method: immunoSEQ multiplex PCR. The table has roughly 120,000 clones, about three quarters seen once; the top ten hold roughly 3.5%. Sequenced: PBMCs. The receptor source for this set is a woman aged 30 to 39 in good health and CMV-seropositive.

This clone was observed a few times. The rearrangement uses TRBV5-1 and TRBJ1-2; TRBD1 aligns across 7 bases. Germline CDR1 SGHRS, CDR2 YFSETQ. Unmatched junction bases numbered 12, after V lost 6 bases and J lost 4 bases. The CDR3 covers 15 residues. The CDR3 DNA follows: TGCGCCAGCACCCCGGGACAGCCGTCTCTCTATGGCTACACCTTC. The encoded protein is CASTPGQPSLYGYTF.

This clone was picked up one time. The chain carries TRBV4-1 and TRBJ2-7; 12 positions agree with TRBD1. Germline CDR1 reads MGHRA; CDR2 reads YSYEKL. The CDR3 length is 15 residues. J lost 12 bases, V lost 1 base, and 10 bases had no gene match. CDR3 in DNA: TGCGCCAGCAGCCAAGCCCGGGACAGGGGGCGTCGTTGGTACTTC. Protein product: CASSQARDRGRRWYF.

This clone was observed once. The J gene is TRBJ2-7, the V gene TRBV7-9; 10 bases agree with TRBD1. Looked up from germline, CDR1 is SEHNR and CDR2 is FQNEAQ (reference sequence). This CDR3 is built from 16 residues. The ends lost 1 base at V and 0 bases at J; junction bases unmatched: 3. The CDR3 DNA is TGTGCCAGCAGCTTAGGGACAGGGGGAAGCTCCTACGAGCAGTACTTC. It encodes CASSLGTGGSSYEQYF.

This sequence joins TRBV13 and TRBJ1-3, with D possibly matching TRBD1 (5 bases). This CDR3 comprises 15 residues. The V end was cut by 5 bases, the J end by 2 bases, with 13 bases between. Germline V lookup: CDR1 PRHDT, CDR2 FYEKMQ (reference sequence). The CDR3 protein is CASSPGSGAGNTIYF. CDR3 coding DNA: TGTGCCAGCAGCCCGGGGTCGGGGGCTGGAAACACCATATATTTT.

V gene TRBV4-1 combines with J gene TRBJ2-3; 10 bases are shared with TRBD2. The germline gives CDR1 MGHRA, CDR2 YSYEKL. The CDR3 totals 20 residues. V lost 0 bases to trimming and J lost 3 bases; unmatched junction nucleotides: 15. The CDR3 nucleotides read TGCGCCAGCAGCCAAGAACGCCAAGCAGCGGGGGGGCTAGGAACAGATACGCAGTATTTT. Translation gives CASSQERQAAGGLGTDTQYF.

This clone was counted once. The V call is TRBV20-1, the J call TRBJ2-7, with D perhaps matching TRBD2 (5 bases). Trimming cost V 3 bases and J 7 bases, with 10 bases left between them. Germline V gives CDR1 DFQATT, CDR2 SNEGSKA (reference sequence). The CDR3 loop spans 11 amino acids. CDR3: CSASVPGEQYF. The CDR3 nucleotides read TGCAGTGCTAGCGTTCCGGGAGAGCAGTACTTC.

CDR3 DNA: TGCGCCAGCAGCCCTCACTGGGGGGGCCAAGAGACCCAGTACTTC. Translating gives CASSPHWGGQETQYF. V is TRBV4-3 and J is TRBJ2-5; 7 nucleotides match TRBD2. Germline loops: CDR1 LGHNA, CDR2 YSLEER. J was trimmed by 1 base and V by 4 bases; bases with no gene match: 6. CDR3 length: 15 residues.

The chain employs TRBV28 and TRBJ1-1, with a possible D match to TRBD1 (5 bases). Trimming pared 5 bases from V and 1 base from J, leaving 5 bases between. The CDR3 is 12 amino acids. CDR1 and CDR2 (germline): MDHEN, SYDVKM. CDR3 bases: TGTGCCAGCAGTGACAGGAACACTGAAGCTTTCTTT. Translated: CASSDRNTEAFF.

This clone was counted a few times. CDR3 nucleotides: TGCGCCAGCAGCTTGGGGGGACTGACTAGCACAGATACGCAGTATTTT. This sequence encodes CASSLGGLTSTDTQYF. The V gene is TRBV5-1, the J gene TRBJ2-3; the D gene is possibly TRBD2 (6 bases). The CDR3 is made up of 16 amino acids. With 0 bases removed from V and 0 bases from J, the gap between germline ends came to 11 bases. The germline gives CDR1 SGHRS, CDR2 YFSETQ.